This entry features one T cell receptor beta chain sequence. Recruited during active infection, patients (from Seattle) were subsequently followed longitudinally. This entry comes from a study of blood T cell repertoires in COVID-19. Turning to the study itself: The United States, Italy and Spain supplied acute and convalescent COVID-19 samples. From T cells, B-cell-depleted T cells, or PBMCs came the material, which was cDNA or gDNA.

Germline CDR1 SNHLY, CDR2 FYNNEI. Losses at the gene ends were 7 bases for V and 4 bases for J; bases not matched to a gene: 11. The CDR3 extends over 16 amino acids. In the original workflow: Nucleated cell number was recorded as an estimate derived from reference gene primer amplification. Data came from immunoSEQ multiplex PCR; TCRdb stores just in-frame clones and leaves some out. The V and J calls and the clone size are those of that table, but D and trimming were determined from the DNA. The sample contains about 170,000 clones, 70% to 85% of which appear only once. This receptor was taken from a man at least 80 years old with COVID-19, enrolled during active disease. Sequenced sample: peripheral blood. The V and J genes are TRBV2 and TRBJ1-4; TRBD1 matches at 8 bases. In DNA form, the CDR3 reads TGTGCCAGCACCGGAACAGGGGGGATACTTAATGAAAAACTGTTTTTT. Translating it yields CASTGTGGILNEKLFF.